The 28 T cell receptor beta chains presented below share a single source sample, sequenced in a study of blood T cell repertoires in COVID-19. Clones were sequenced by immunoSEQ multiplex PCR, and TCRdb holds only the in-frame ones, with some missing. The sample has over 150,000 clones; around four fifths are singletons. The specimen sequenced was peripheral blood. The origin of the receptors is a woman older than 75 with COVID-19, enrolled during active disease.

The chain couples TRBV2 to TRBJ1-2; D gene ambiguous. Germline lookup yields CDR1 SNHLY and CDR2 FYNNEI. The V end was cut by 7 bases, the J end by 6 bases, with 18 bases between. There are 14 residues in the CDR3. The CDR3 spells CASMAAGEGDGYTF. The CDR3 DNA sequence: TGTGCCAGCATGGCGGCCGGAGAGGGCGATGGCTACACCTTC.

The chain has TRBV7-9 and TRBJ2-7; D is possibly TRBD1 (6 bases). Trimming cost V 4 bases and J 4 bases, with 11 bases left between them. The germline V gene encodes CDR1 SEHNR and CDR2 FQNEAQ (reference sequence). The CDR3 consists of 13 residues. The CDR3 loop is CASSSGTPYEQYF. In nucleotides, the CDR3 is TGTGCCAGCAGCTCAGGGACACCATACGAGCAGTACTTC.

V and J are TRBV7-3 and TRBJ2-1; D ambiguous. Germline V lookup: CDR1 SGHTA, CDR2 FQGTGA. This CDR3 has 13 amino acids. Trimming pared 2 bases from V and 9 bases from J, leaving 11 bases between. The CDR3 loop is CASSLESRGEQFF. In DNA form, the CDR3 reads TGTGCCAGCAGCTTAGAGTCTCGCGGTGAGCAGTTCTTC.

CDR3: CASSLGQGLSYGYTF. CDR3 nucleotides: TGCGCCAGCAGCTTGGGACAGGGGCTAAGTTATGGCTACACCTTC. This chain joins TRBV5-1 and TRBJ1-2, with 8 nucleotides matching TRBD1. Per germline, CDR1 SGHRS and CDR2 YFSETQ. The CDR3 is 15 amino acids. Trimming removed 0 bases from V and 5 bases from J; junction bases left unmatched: 6. The full variable domain, rest sourced from reference TRBV5-1 and TRBJ1-2, is KAGVTQTPRYLIKTRGQQVTLSCSPISGHRSVSWYQQTPGQGLQFLFEYFSETQRNKGNFPGRFSGRQFSNSRSEMNVSTLELGDSALYLCASSLGQGLSYGYTFGSGTRLTVV.

This rearrangement joins TRBV2 to TRBJ1-1, with 7 bases lining up with TRBD1. The germline gives CDR1 SNHLY, CDR2 FYNNEI. The J segment lost 7 bases and the V segment lost 3 bases, leaving 8 bases of the junction unmatched. The CDR3 length is 14 residues. CDR3 sequence: CASSDRGGPLEAFF. CDR3 in DNA: TGTGCCAGCAGTGATAGAGGGGGCCCACTTGAAGCTTTCTTT.

The chain has TRBV9 and TRBJ2-3; 10 positions agree with TRBD2. Trimming cost V 0 bases and J 5 bases; bases outside gene matches: 15. The germline gives CDR1 SGDLS, CDR2 YYNGEE. The CDR3 contains 19 residues. CDR3 region: CASSVGLIRAGGPGDTQYF. CDR3 bases: TGTGCCAGCAGCGTAGGATTAATAAGAGCGGGAGGGCCGGGAGATACGCAGTATTTT. The variable domain in full, with the rest retrieved from reference TRBV9 and TRBJ2-3, is DSGVTQTPKHLITATGQRVTLRCSPRSGDLSVYWYQQSLDQGLQFLIQYYNGEERAKGNILERFSAQQFPDLHSELNLSSLELGDSALYFCASSVGLIRAGGPGDTQYFGPGTRLTVL.

J is TRBJ1-2 and V is TRBV5-1, with 7 bases that match TRBD1. Unmatched junction bases numbered 5, after V lost 4 bases and J lost 2 bases. Germline CDR1 is SGHRS and CDR2 is YFSETQ. This CDR3 spans 14 amino acids. Written as DNA, the CDR3 is TGCGCCAGCAGCGACTTACAGGGGAACTATGGCTACACCTTC. This gives the protein CASSDLQGNYGYTF.

This clone was counted a single time. This chain joins TRBV5-1 and TRBJ2-3; TRBD2 matches at 11 bases. This CDR3 spans 19 amino acids. The trim removed 2 bases at V and 1 base at J, leaving 12 bases unmatched. CDR1 SGHRS and CDR2 YFSETQ come from the germline V gene. The CDR3 loop reads CASSFGLAGGISGTDTQYF. In nucleotides, the CDR3 is TGCGCCAGCAGCTTCGGGCTAGCGGGGGGTATTAGCGGCACAGATACGCAGTATTTT.

The V and J genes are TRBV13 and TRBJ2-3; D perhaps matches TRBD1 (6 bases). Per germline, CDR1 PRHDT and CDR2 FYEKMQ (reference sequence). V lost 6 bases and J lost 2, with 15 bases in between. The CDR3 runs to 15 residues. CDR3 residues: CASRQGEVHTDTQYF. CDR3 nucleotides: TGTGCCAGCAGACAGGGAGAAGTACACACAGATACGCAGTATTTT.

V is TRBV7-6 and J is TRBJ2-7, with 7 nucleotides matching TRBD2. V shed 1 base and J 4 bases; nucleotides not matched to a gene: 7. The CDR3 is made up of 15 amino acids. Germline lookup yields CDR1 SGHVS and CDR2 FNYEAQ. CDR3 amino acids: CASSLGGGSGYEQYF. For the CDR3, the DNA is TGTGCCAGCAGCTTAGGGGGCGGGAGCGGTTACGAGCAGTACTTC. The full variable domain, with the rest looked up from reference TRBV7-6 and TRBJ2-7, is GAGVSQSPRYKVTKRGQDVALRCDPISGHVSLYWYRQALGQGPEFLTYFNYEAQQDKSGLPNDRFSAERPEGSISTLTIQRTEQRDSAMYRCASSLGGGSGYEQYFGPGTRLTVT.

The chain couples TRBV9 to TRBJ2-7, with 8 positions matching TRBD2. Germline lookup yields CDR1 SGDLS and CDR2 YYNGEE. V gave up 3 bases and J gave up 5 bases; unmatched junction bases: 10. The CDR3 is 15 amino acids. This chain's CDR3 is CASSAQLAVQHEQYF. The CDR3 nucleotides read TGTGCCAGCAGCGCCCAACTAGCGGTTCAACACGAGCAGTACTTC.

This chain links TRBV19 with TRBJ2-3; D remains unclear. Germline CDR1 and CDR2: LNHDA and SQIVND (reference sequence). Trimming shortened V by 5 bases and J by 0 bases, and 18 bases separated the two germline ends. The CDR3 is 17 amino acids. The CDR3 loop is CASSLRPYPTSTDTQYF. The CDR3 DNA sequence: TGTGCCAGTAGTTTACGCCCCTACCCAACTAGCACAGATACGCAGTATTTT.

The genes are TRBV7-8 and TRBJ1-1, with TRBD1 matching over 7 bases. CDR3 length: 12 residues. Trimming removed 5 bases from V and 10 bases from J; junction bases left unmatched: 7. The germline gives CDR1 SGHVS, CDR2 FQNEAQ. CDR3 nucleotides: TGTGCCAGCAGCCAAACCGGGACAGCAGCTTTCTTT. Amino acid sequence: CASSQTGTAAFF.

The chain is built from TRBV7-2 and TRBJ1-3; tentatively, D is TRBD1 (5 bases). CDR1 SGHTA and CDR2 FQGNSA come from the germline V gene. Trimming left V 5 bases short and J 0 bases short, with 17 bases between. The CDR3 consists of 17 residues. The CDR3 sequence is CASSAAGLLSSGNTIYF. The CDR3 nucleotides are TGTGCCAGCAGCGCAGCGGGACTCTTAAGCTCTGGAAACACCATATATTTT.

J is TRBJ2-2 and V is TRBV5-8, with no clear D. V was clipped by 7 bases and J by 3 bases, with 13 bases between them. The V gene's germline CDR1 is SGHTS and CDR2 YDEGEE. CDR3 size: 14 residues. In nucleotides, the CDR3 is TGTGCCAGCGTTCTTATCCGGGACACCGGGGAGCTGTTTTTT. This sequence encodes CASVLIRDTGELFF.

This chain links TRBV7-8 with TRBJ1-2; 9 nucleotides agree with TRBD1. This CDR3 contains 15 residues. Germline loops: CDR1 SGHVS, CDR2 FQNEAQ. V lost 4 bases and J lost 8; bases outside the gene matches: 11. The chain's CDR3 is CASSSGQGRGGGYTF. In DNA, the CDR3 is TGTGCCAGCAGCTCGGGACAGGGAAGGGGAGGAGGCTACACCTTC.

This chain connects TRBV7-9 to TRBJ1-1, with no clear D. The CDR3 sequence is 14 residues long. Germline V CDR1 and CDR2: SEHNR, FQNEAQ (reference sequence). V lost 5 bases and J lost 6, with 16 bases in between. The CDR3 DNA follows: TGTGCCAGCAGCCCGACCAGAGGTATATCTGAAGCTTTCTTT. Its translation: CASSPTRGISEAFF. The full variable domain, rest sourced from reference TRBV7-9 and TRBJ1-1, is DTGVSQNPRHKITKRGQNVTFRCDPISEHNRLYWYRQTLGQGPEFLTYFQNEAQLEKSRLLSDRFSAERPKGSFSTLEIQRTEQGDSAMYLCASSPTRGISEAFFGQGTRLTVV.

The CDR3 protein is CASSSQTGSHYEQYF. The CDR3 coding sequence is TGCGCCAGCAGCTCTCAGACAGGGTCCCACTACGAGCAGTACTTC. This rearrangement joins TRBV5-1 to TRBJ2-7, with 7 bases fitting TRBD1. The CDR3 is 15 amino acids. Losses at the gene ends were 3 bases for V and 3 bases for J; bases not matched to a gene: 9. Germline V gene data show CDR1 as SGHRS and CDR2 as YFSETQ.

The chain recombines TRBV3-1 (or the pseudogene TRBV3-2) with TRBJ2-1; a weak D match, TRBD2 (6 bases). The V end lost 3 bases, the J end lost 6 bases, and 9 bases lay between the germline ends. This CDR3 region has 13 residues. Germline CDR1 LGHDT, CDR2 YNNKEL (reference sequence). Here the CDR3 reads CASSQLASNEQFF. The DNA for the CDR3 is TGTGCCAGCAGCCAGCTAGCGAGCAATGAGCAGTTCTTC.

The J gene is TRBJ2-4, the V gene TRBV28; TRBD2 is a possible D gene (6 bases). The germline V gene has CDR1 MDHEN and CDR2 SYDVKM. With 3 bases removed from V and 1 base from J, the gap between germline ends came to 19 bases. The CDR3 is 18 amino acids. The CDR3 sequence: CASSLGLARVGAKNIQYF. The CDR3 nucleotides read TGTGCCAGCAGTTTGGGACTCGCGCGGGTAGGGGCCAAAAACATTCAGTACTTC. Using reference TRBV28 and TRBJ2-4 for the parts outside the CDR3, the full variable domain is DVKVTQSSRYLVKRTGEKVFLECVQDMDHENMFWYRQDPGLGLRLIYFSYDVKMKEKGDIPEGYSVSREKKERFSLILESASTNQTSMYLCASSLGLARVGAKNIQYFGAGTRLSVL.

The chain recombines TRBV11-2 with TRBJ2-1, with D unresolved. Looked up from germline, CDR1 is SGHAT and CDR2 is FQNNGV. This CDR3 is 13 amino acids long. With 0 bases removed from V and 4 bases from J, the gap between germline ends came to 4 bases. The CDR3 DNA reads as TGTGCCAGCAGCTTAGAGCGATACAATGAGCAGTTCTTC. It yields the protein CASSLERYNEQFF.

This clone was seen a handful of times. The genes are TRBV18 and TRBJ1-1; 12 nucleotides align to TRBD1. Germline V CDR1 and CDR2: KGHSH, LQKENI. The CDR3 runs to 15 residues. With V trimmed by 1 base and J by 4 bases, 1 base remained unmatched. The CDR3 reads CASSPRGQGATEAFF. DNA for the CDR3: TGTGCCAGCTCACCACGGGGACAGGGGGCCACTGAAGCTTTCTTT.

CDR3 sequence reads: CASSIGRRTYGYTF. The CDR3 DNA reads as TGTGCCAGTAGTATAGGCCGCAGAACCTATGGCTACACCTTC. The J gene is TRBJ1-2, the V gene TRBV19; no clear D gene. Germline CDR1 LNHDA, CDR2 SQIVND (reference sequence). The CDR3 runs 14 residues. V dropped 1 base and J dropped 4 bases, with 10 bases sitting between them.

In nucleotides, the CDR3 is TGTGCCAGCAGCCAAGGGGGACTAGCGCCAAGGGATACGCAGTATTTT. Translating gives CASSQGGLAPRDTQYF. V and J are TRBV3-1 (or the pseudogene TRBV3-2) and TRBJ2-3; 10 nucleotides align to TRBD2. The CDR3 runs 16 residues. V lost 1 base to trimming and J lost 6 bases; unmatched junction nucleotides: 7. The germline gives CDR1 LGHDT, CDR2 YNNKEL (reference sequence).

This chain connects TRBV24-1 to TRBJ2-3, with 9 bases that match TRBD1. The CDR3 totals 20 residues. CDR1 is KGHDR, CDR2 SFDVKD, per germline. Germline trimming cut 4 bases from V and 5 bases from J; bases unmatched to any gene: 21. The CDR3 DNA follows: TGTGCCACCAGTGACCCCGGGACAGGGAGTTCCGGGCGCGGGAGAGATACGCAGTATTTT. Its translation is CATSDPGTGSSGRGRDTQYF.

The rearrangement joins TRBV18 to TRBJ2-7; 8 bases line up with TRBD1. The CDR3 is 15 amino acids. J was trimmed by 1 base and V by 6 bases; bases with no gene match: 8. Germline assignment: CDR1 KGHSH and CDR2 LQKENI. In DNA form, the CDR3 reads TGTGCCAGCTCCGGACAGGGAAGATCATCCTACGAGCAGTACTTC. Protein sequence: CASSGQGRSSYEQYF.

The chain joins TRBV19 to TRBJ1-2; no definite D call. Trimming removed 3 bases from V and 10 bases from J, with 15 bases in between. Per the germline V gene, CDR1 is LNHDA and CDR2 is SQIVND (reference sequence). The CDR3 runs to 13 residues. This chain's CDR3 is CASSITLSRAYTF. CDR3 DNA sequence: TGTGCCAGTAGTATCACCCTCTCACGAGCCTACACCTTC.

The chain has TRBV12-3 or TRBV12-4 and TRBJ1-2, with TRBD1 as a possible D gene (5 bases). Trimming took off 6 bases at V and 8 bases at J, with 16 bases between the two ends. There are 13 residues in the CDR3. This CDR3 is CASSPDSSKGYTF. The DNA of the CDR3 is TGTGCCAGCAGCCCAGACAGCTCGAAGGGCTACACCTTC.